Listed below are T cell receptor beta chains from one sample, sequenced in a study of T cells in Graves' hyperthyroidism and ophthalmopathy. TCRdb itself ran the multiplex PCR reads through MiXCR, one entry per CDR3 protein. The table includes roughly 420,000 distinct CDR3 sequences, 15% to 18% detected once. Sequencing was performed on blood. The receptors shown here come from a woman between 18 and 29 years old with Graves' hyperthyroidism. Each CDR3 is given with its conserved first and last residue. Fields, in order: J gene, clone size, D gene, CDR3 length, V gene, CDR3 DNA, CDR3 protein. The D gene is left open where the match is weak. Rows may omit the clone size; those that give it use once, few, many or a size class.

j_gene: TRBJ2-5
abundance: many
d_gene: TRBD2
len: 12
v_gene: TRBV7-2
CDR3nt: TGTGCCAGCAGTTCAGGACTAGCTGGGGCGTACTTC
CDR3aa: CASSSGLAGAYF

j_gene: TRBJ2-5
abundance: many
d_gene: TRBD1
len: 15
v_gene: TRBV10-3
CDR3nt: TGTGCCATCAGCGATACGACAGGGGCGAGGGAGACCCAGTACTTC
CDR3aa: CAISDTTGARETQYF

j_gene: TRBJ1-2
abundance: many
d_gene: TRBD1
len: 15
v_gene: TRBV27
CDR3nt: TGTGCCAGCAGTTTATCGATCGGCTACAGGGGGCGGTACACCTTC
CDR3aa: CASSLSIGYRGRYTF

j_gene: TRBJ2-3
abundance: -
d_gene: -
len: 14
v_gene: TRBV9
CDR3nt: TGTGCCAGCAGCGTAGAAAGCAGGACAGATACGCAGTATTTT
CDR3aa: CASSVESRTDTQYF

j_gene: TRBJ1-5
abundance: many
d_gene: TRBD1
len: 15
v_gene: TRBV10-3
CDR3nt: TGTGCCATCAGTGACCCGACAGGGAATAATCAGCCCCAGCATTTT
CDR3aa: CAISDPTGNNQPQHF

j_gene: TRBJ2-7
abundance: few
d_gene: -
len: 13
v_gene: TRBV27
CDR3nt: TGTGCCAGCAGTTATGGGAGCTACTACGAGCAGTACTTC
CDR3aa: CASSYGSYYEQYF

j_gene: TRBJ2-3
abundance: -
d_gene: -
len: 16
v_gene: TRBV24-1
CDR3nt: TGTGCCACCAGTGTTGGCGGGGTCGTCCCTCTAGATACGCAGTATTTT
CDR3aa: CATSVGGVVPLDTQYF

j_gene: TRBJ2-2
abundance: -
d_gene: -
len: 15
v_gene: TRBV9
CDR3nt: TGTGCCAGCCAGGGGGGGACACTGAACACCGGGGAGCTGTTTTTT
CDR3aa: CASQGGTLNTGELFF

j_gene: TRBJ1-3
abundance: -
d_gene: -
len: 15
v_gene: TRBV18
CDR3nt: TGTGCCAGCCGCGGGGTCGTCGGGTCTGGAAACACCATATATTTT
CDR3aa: CASRGVVGSGNTIYF

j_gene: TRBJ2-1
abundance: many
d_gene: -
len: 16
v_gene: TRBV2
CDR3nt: TGTGCCAGCACCGCGGGGCCGGGACACCACTACAATGAGCAGTTCTTC
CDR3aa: CASTAGPGHHYNEQFF

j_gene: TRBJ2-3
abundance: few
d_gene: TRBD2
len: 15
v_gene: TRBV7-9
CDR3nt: TGTGCCAGCAGCCCCCCGCGGGGGGAGGGAGATACGCAGTATTTT
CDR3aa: CASSPPRGEGDTQYF

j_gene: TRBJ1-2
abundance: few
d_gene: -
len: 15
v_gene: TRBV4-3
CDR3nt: TGCGCCAGCAGCCAAGATAACAGGGCTAACTATGGCTACACCTTC
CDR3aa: CASSQDNRANYGYTF

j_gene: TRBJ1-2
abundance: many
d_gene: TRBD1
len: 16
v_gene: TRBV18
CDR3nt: TGTGCCAGCTCACCTCTCGGGACAGGGGGCGACTATGGCTACACCTTC
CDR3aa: CASSPLGTGGDYGYTF

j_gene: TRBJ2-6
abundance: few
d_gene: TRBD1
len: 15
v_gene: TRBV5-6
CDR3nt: TGTGCCAGCAGGGAAGGACAGGCTGGGGCCAACGTCCTGACTTTC
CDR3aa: CASREGQAGANVLTF

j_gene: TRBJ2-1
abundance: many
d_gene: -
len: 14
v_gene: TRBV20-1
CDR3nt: TGCAGTGCTGGGGAGGCGGGAAGCTACAATGAGCAGTTCTTC
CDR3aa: CSAGEAGSYNEQFF

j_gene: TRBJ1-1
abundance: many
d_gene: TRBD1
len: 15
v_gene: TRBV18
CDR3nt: TGTGCCAGCTCACCCTGGACAGGGCTGAACACTGAAGCTTTCTTT
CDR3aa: CASSPWTGLNTEAFF

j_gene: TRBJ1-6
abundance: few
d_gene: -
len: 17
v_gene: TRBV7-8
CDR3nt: TGTGCCAGCACCCTACTACAGTTTCCCTCCTATAATTCACCCCTCCACTTT
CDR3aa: CASTLLQFPSYNSPLHF

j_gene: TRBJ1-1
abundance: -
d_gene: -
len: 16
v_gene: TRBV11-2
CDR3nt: TGTGCCAGCAGCACCCAGTCTCCCCTAATGAACACTGAAGCTTTCTTT
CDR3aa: CASSTQSPLMNTEAFF

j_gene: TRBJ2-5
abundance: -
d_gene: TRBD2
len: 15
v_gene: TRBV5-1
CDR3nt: TGCGCCAGCAGCTCGGAAGCGGGAGGGGGTGAGACCCAGTACTTC
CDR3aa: CASSSEAGGGETQYF

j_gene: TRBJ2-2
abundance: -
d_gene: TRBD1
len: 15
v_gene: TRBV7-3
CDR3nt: TGTGCCAGCAGCCAGAGGACAGGGGGCCCCGGGGAGCTGTTTTTT
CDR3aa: CASSQRTGGPGELFF

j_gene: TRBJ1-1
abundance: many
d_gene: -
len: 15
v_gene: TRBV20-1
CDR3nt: TGCAGTGCTAGAGATCTAAGGGGATTGAACACTGAAGCTTTCTTT
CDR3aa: CSARDLRGLNTEAFF

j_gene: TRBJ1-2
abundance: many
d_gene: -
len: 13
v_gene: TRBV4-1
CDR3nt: TGCGCCAGCAGCCCGCGCCTCGGAGAAGGCTACACCTTC
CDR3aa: CASSPRLGEGYTF